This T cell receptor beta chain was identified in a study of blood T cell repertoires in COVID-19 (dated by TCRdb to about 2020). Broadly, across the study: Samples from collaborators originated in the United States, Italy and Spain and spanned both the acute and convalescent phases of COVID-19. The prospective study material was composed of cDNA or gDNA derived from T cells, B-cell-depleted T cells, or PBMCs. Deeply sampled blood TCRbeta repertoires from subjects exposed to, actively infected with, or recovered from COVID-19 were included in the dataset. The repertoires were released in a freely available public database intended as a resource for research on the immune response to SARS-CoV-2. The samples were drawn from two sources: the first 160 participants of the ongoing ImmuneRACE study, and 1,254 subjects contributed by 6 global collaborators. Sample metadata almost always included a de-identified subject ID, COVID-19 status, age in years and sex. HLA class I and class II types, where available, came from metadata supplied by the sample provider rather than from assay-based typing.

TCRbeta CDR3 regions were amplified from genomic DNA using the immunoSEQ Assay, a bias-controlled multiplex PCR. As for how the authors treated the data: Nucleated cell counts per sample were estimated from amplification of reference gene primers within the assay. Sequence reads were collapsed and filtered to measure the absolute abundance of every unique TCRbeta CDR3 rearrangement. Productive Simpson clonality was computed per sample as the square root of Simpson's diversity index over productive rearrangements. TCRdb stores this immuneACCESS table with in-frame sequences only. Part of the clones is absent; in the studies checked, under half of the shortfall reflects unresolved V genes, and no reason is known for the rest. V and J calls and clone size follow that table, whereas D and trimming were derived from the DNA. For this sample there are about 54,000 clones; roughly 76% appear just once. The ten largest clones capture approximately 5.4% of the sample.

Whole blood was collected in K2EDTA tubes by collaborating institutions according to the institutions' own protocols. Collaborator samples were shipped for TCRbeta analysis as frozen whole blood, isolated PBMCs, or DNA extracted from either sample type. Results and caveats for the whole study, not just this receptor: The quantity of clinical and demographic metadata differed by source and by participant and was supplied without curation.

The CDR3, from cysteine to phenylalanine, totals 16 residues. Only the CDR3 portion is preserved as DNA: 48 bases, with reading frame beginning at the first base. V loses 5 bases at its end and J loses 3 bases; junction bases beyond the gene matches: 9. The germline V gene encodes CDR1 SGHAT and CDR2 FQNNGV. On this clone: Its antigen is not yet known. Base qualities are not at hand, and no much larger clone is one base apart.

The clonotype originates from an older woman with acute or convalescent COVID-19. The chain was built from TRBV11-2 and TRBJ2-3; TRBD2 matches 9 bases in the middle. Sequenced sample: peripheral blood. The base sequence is TGTGCCAGCAGCGCCAGCGGGGGGCCGAGGACAGATACGCAGTATTTT. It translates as CASSASGGPRTDTQYF.